These T cell receptor beta chains were read from a single sample in a study of CD8 T cells in Susac syndrome. TCRdb re-derived calls from the immunoSEQ multiplex PCR reads in MiXCR, one entry per CDR3 protein. The table shows about 430,000 distinct CDR3 sequences, with around 83% occurring only once. Sequencing input: CD8+ T cells from PBMCs. Source of these receptors: a human donor with multiple sclerosis. Both conserved end residues are part of each CDR3.

j_call,v_call,cdr3_aa
TRBJ2-2,TRBV9,CASSVERVTGELFF
TRBJ2-1,TRBV28,CASLSWDTLNNEQFF
TRBJ2-5,TRBV5-6,CASSLTTGTGGQETQYF
TRBJ2-3,TRBV15,CATSTTDRGTDTQYF
TRBJ1-1,TRBV2,CASSHQGFMNTEAFF
TRBJ1-1,TRBV12-3/TRBV12-4,CASSLTDPGDTEAFF
TRBJ2-3,TRBV4-2,CASSQDLEYGTDTQYF
TRBJ2-1,TRBV7-9,CASSLRGYPYNEQFF
TRBJ2-7,TRBV29-1,CSVLAGEEQYF
TRBJ2-7,TRBV14,CASSQGRGLLGSYEQYF
TRBJ2-1,TRBV6-4,CASSVLAASSYNEQFF
TRBJ2-7,TRBV27,CASTERTGLSYEQYF
TRBJ1-2,TRBV5-8,CASSLRGQGWNGYTF
TRBJ2-1,TRBV7-8,CASPGGQGINNEQFF
TRBJ2-1,TRBV4-2,CASSQGLAGDYNEQFF
TRBJ2-1,TRBV6-1,CASSPEGAGGQGGEQFF
TRBJ1-5,TRBV6-5,CASSYRSNQPQHF
TRBJ2-3,TRBV20-1,CSARLLAGGPYTDTQYF
TRBJ2-7,TRBV4-2,CASSQDSGGVYEQYF
TRBJ2-5,TRBV5-1,CASRGQGRETQYF
TRBJ2-1,TRBV12-3/TRBV12-4,CASNREGLLNEQFF
TRBJ1-3,TRBV6-5,CASSYLTQGVSGNTIYF
TRBJ2-1,TRBV6-1,CASRAQGPGGENEQFF
TRBJ2-3,TRBV20-1,CSAPLGGSLRADTQYF
TRBJ2-7,TRBV5-1,CASSLFRDYEQYF
TRBJ1-2,TRBV14,CASSQGPSIVDGYTF
TRBJ2-1,TRBV6-5,CASSYSGVLGGDSSYNEQFF
TRBJ2-2,TRBV4-1,CASSQVDTAHTGELFF
TRBJ2-1,TRBV6-1,CASRGAGEDEQFF
TRBJ2-1,TRBV4-1,CASSQLWAGTVGNEQFF
TRBJ1-1,TRBV4-1,CASSQRVVYTEAFF
TRBJ1-1,TRBV5-1,CASSLADTEAFF
TRBJ2-1,TRBV27,CAITPGESSYNEQFF
TRBJ1-1,TRBV30,CAGRVFWEAFF
TRBJ2-3,TRBV28,CASIPSGPDTQYF
TRBJ2-2,TRBV7-9,CASSSPTSGGHANTGELFF
TRBJ1-5,TRBV27,CASSAISLNQPQHF
TRBJ2-7,TRBV2,CASSEGDSASYEQYF
TRBJ2-1,TRBV6-1,CASSRTSGRFTDEQFF
TRBJ2-1,TRBV5-1,CASSYDGGGDEQFF
TRBJ2-1,TRBV12-3/TRBV12-4,CASTLVAGDEQFF
TRBJ2-7,TRBV27,CASSLSGTGPSYEQYF
TRBJ1-1,TRBV7-2,CASSLAGHIGAFF
TRBJ2-1,TRBV19,CASSRGSADEQFF
TRBJ2-1,TRBV5-4,CASSEGGGNEQFF
TRBJ1-2,TRBV29-1,CSVEEYGRAYGYTF
TRBJ2-7,TRBV3-1,CASSQDGLTKYF
TRBJ1-4,TRBV27,CASTLSPGGEKLFF
TRBJ1-1,TRBV6-6,CASSFTDRNTEAFF
TRBJ2-7,TRBV5-1,CASSPGTDSYEQYF
TRBJ1-1,TRBV25-1,CASSEWQGAGMENTEAFF
TRBJ2-7,TRBV5-1,CASSLWRIDYEQYF
TRBJ2-2,TRBV27,CASSLPTGVGGSDTGELFF
TRBJ2-7,TRBV5-4,CASSDLPSPYEQYF
TRBJ2-1,TRBV19,CASSITSGLYNEQFF
TRBJ1-1,TRBV13,CASSLGSGGYTEAFF
TRBJ1-1,TRBV7-2,CASSLDGQGPEAFF